Listed below are T cell receptor beta chains from one sample, sequenced in a study of CD8 T cells in Susac syndrome. TCRdb called the immunoSEQ multiplex PCR reads again in MiXCR, with one record for every CDR3 protein. Of about 150,000 distinct CDR3 sequences listed, about 94% are singletons. The sequenced material came from CD8+ T cells from PBMCs. These receptors all come from a human donor with multiple sclerosis. CDR3s include the opening cysteine and the closing phenylalanine or tryptophan. A D gene is named only where the DNA matches it firmly. Some rows mark clone size as missing; the rest say once, few, many or name a class of expanded clone.

D: .; size: .; V: TRBV7-9; J: TRBJ2-3; DNA: TGTGCCAGCAGCCCCGTTGCCTACCCAGATACGCAGTATTTT; CDR3: CASSPVAYPDTQYF
D: .; size: .; V: TRBV4-3; J: TRBJ1-1; DNA: TGCGCCAGCAGCCAAGTGTGGGGGGGTGAAGACACTGAAGCTTTCTTT; CDR3: CASSQVWGGEDTEAFF
D: TRBD1; size: .; V: TRBV12-3/TRBV12-4; J: TRBJ1-6; DNA: TGTGCCAGCAGCCGTGGACAGGGGAAAGCCAATTCACCCCTCCACTTT; CDR3: CASSRGQGKANSPLHF
D: .; size: .; V: TRBV7-8; J: TRBJ2-7; DNA: TGTGCCAGCAGCTTAAGCTCTAGTGGGCAGTACTTC; CDR3: CASSLSSSGQYF
D: TRBD1; size: .; V: TRBV19; J: TRBJ1-5; DNA: TGTGCCAGTAGTACCGGGACAGGGTTTCAGCCCCAGCATTTT; CDR3: CASSTGTGFQPQHF
D: .; size: once; V: TRBV23-1; J: TRBJ2-1; DNA: TGCGCCAGCAGTCAATCAGCACACTACAATGAGCAGTTCTTC; CDR3: CASSQSAHYNEQFF
D: .; size: .; V: TRBV20-1; J: TRBJ1-6; DNA: TGCAGTGCTAGACTGAATACTGACTATAATTCACCCCTCCACTTT; CDR3: CSARLNTDYNSPLHF
D: .; size: .; V: TRBV19; J: TRBJ2-4; DNA: TGTGCCAGTAGTATAGCGGGGGCTACAGCCAAAAACATTCAGTACTTC; CDR3: CASSIAGATAKNIQYF
D: TRBD1; size: .; V: TRBV7-9; J: TRBJ1-1; DNA: TGTGCCAGCAGCTTAGTGGGACAGGGGGCTCGTACTGAAGCTTTCTTT; CDR3: CASSLVGQGARTEAFF
D: .; size: .; V: TRBV20-1; J: TRBJ2-7; DNA: TGCAGTGCAAAAGCCTCCCCTGGGGGGATCTACGAGCAGTACTTC; CDR3: CSAKASPGGIYEQYF
D: TRBD1; size: .; V: TRBV30; J: TRBJ1-2; DNA: TGTGCCTGGAGAACAGGGGGCAGCTATGGCTACACCTTC; CDR3: CAWRTGGSYGYTF
D: .; size: .; V: TRBV7-9; J: TRBJ2-5; DNA: TGTGCCAGCAGCACCGGGACGACCGCGCAAGAGACCCAGTACTTC; CDR3: CASSTGTTAQETQYF
D: TRBD2; size: .; V: TRBV28; J: TRBJ2-1; DNA: TGTGCCAGCAGTTTGCTTCGCGGGGGGGCCTACAATGAGCAGTTCTTC; CDR3: CASSLLRGGAYNEQFF
D: .; size: .; V: TRBV6-2/TRBV6-3; J: TRBJ2-1; DNA: TGTGCCAGCAGTTACTTGGATTCCAATGAGCAGTTCTTC; CDR3: CASSYLDSNEQFF
D: .; size: .; V: TRBV3-1; J: TRBJ2-2; DNA: TGTGCCAGCAGCCCCTCGGTACCTATTCAGAACACCGGGGAGCTGTTTTTT; CDR3: CASSPSVPIQNTGELFF
D: TRBD2; size: .; V: TRBV15; J: TRBJ2-3; DNA: TGTGCCACCAGCAGGACTAGCGGGGGGGCAGATACGCAGTATTTT; CDR3: CATSRTSGGADTQYF
D: TRBD2; size: .; V: TRBV19; J: TRBJ2-5; DNA: TGTGCCAGTAGCCAGGCCCGGGGACTACGGGAAGAGACCCAGTACTTC; CDR3: CASSQARGLREETQYF
D: .; size: .; V: TRBV5-6; J: TRBJ2-1; DNA: TGTGCCAGCAGCTGGGGGGACAATGAGCAGTTCTTC; CDR3: CASSWGDNEQFF
D: .; size: .; V: TRBV2; J: TRBJ2-1; DNA: TGTGCCAGCAGTGAAGCGCGCTCCTACAATGAGCAGTTCTTC; CDR3: CASSEARSYNEQFF
D: TRBD2; size: .; V: TRBV30; J: TRBJ2-3; DNA: TGTGCCTGGAATCGACTAGCGTCAGATACGCAGTATTTT; CDR3: CAWNRLASDTQYF
D: .; size: .; V: TRBV7-2; J: TRBJ2-5; DNA: TGTGCCAGCAGCTTAGTTCCGGGGGGCGGGGCCCGAGAGACCCAGTACTTC; CDR3: CASSLVPGGGARETQYF
D: TRBD2; size: .; V: TRBV7-9; J: TRBJ2-5; DNA: TGTGCCAGCAGCCCCGAGGGACTAGGACAGGAGACCCAGTACTTC; CDR3: CASSPEGLGQETQYF
D: .; size: .; V: TRBV13; J: TRBJ1-2; DNA: TGTGCCAGCAACTCAGGGGAACCCCACTACACCTTC; CDR3: CASNSGEPHYTF
D: .; size: .; V: TRBV6-1; J: TRBJ1-3; DNA: TGTGCCAGCAACCCCGCCGGGATAAACTCTGGAAACACCATATATTTT; CDR3: CASNPAGINSGNTIYF
D: .; size: .; V: TRBV29-1; J: TRBJ2-3; DNA: TGCAGCGTTGAATTTTCAGGATCGCAGTATTTT; CDR3: CSVEFSGSQYF
D: TRBD2; size: once; V: TRBV9; J: TRBJ2-1; DNA: TGTGCCAGCAGCGTTAGCGGGGGGGCCGTAGATGAGCAGTTCTTC; CDR3: CASSVSGGAVDEQFF
D: TRBD1; size: .; V: TRBV20-1; J: TRBJ2-5; DNA: TGCAGTGCTAACGAGCACAACAGGGGTCAAGAGACCCAGTACTTC; CDR3: CSANEHNRGQETQYF
D: .; size: .; V: TRBV29-1; J: TRBJ1-3; DNA: TGCAGCGTAAAGGGACGAAACACCATATATTTT; CDR3: CSVKGRNTIYF
D: TRBD1; size: .; V: TRBV29-1; J: TRBJ1-1; DNA: TGCAGCGGGGGTGACAGGGCCACTGAAGCTTTCTTT; CDR3: CSGGDRATEAFF
D: .; size: .; V: TRBV27; J: TRBJ2-5; DNA: TGTGCCAGCAAGGGTGAGAAGACCCAGTACTTC; CDR3: CASKGEKTQYF
D: .; size: .; V: TRBV7-9; J: TRBJ2-3; DNA: TGTGCCAGCAGCCCCGGACACCATGATTACACAGATACGCAGTATTTT; CDR3: CASSPGHHDYTDTQYF
D: TRBD2; size: .; V: TRBV4-2; J: TRBJ2-7; DNA: TGTGCCAGCAGCCACGGACTAGCTTCCTTCGTCGAGCAGTACTTC; CDR3: CASSHGLASFVEQYF
D: .; size: .; V: TRBV9; J: TRBJ1-2; DNA: TGTGCCAGCAGCCCCGCCCGCTTC; CDR3: CASSPARF
D: .; size: .; V: TRBV5-6; J: TRBJ2-6; DNA: TGTGCCAGCAGCCCGGGACCATACTCTGGGGCCAACGTCCTGACTTTC; CDR3: CASSPGPYSGANVLTF
D: .; size: .; V: TRBV5-4; J: TRBJ2-3; DNA: TGTGCCAGCAGCTTGAGGATCGGAGGAGATACGCAGTATTTT; CDR3: CASSLRIGGDTQYF
D: TRBD1; size: .; V: TRBV29-1; J: TRBJ2-7; DNA: TGCAGCGTTATACTCCGGGACAGGAGCTCCTACGAGCAGTACTTC; CDR3: CSVILRDRSSYEQYF
D: .; size: .; V: TRBV14; J: TRBJ2-4; DNA: TGTGCCAGCAGCCAAATTCAGGGTCGGGCCAAAAACATTCAGTACTTC; CDR3: CASSQIQGRAKNIQYF
D: TRBD2; size: .; V: TRBV13; J: TRBJ2-7; DNA: TGTGCCAGCAGCTTAGGGGCACTAGCGGGGGGACACGAGCAGTACTTC; CDR3: CASSLGALAGGHEQYF
D: TRBD2; size: .; V: TRBV9; J: TRBJ2-1; DNA: TGTGCCAGCAGCGTAGCGATCGGCGGGGGGTTTTACAATGAGCAGTTCTTC; CDR3: CASSVAIGGGFYNEQFF
D: TRBD2; size: .; V: TRBV20-1; J: TRBJ2-1; DNA: TGCAGTGCTAGTTCCGTATCCGGGACTAGACCGTACAATGAGCAGTTCTTC; CDR3: CSASSVSGTRPYNEQFF
D: .; size: once; V: TRBV20-1; J: TRBJ1-2; DNA: TGCAGTGCTAGAGTCAAAGGGACGGAATATGGCTACACCTTC; CDR3: CSARVKGTEYGYTF
D: .; size: few; V: TRBV2; J: TRBJ2-7; DNA: TGTGCCAGCAGTGAAGGGCAGGGCCGCTCCTACGAGCAGTACTTC; CDR3: CASSEGQGRSYEQYF
D: .; size: .; V: TRBV2; J: TRBJ2-1; DNA: TGTGCCAGCACGGCTAGCCCACGGGAGCAGTTCTTC; CDR3: CASTASPREQFF
D: .; size: .; V: TRBV19; J: TRBJ1-4; DNA: TGTGCCAGTAGTTACAGGGTGAGAGAAAAACTGTTTTTT; CDR3: CASSYRVREKLFF
D: .; size: .; V: TRBV7-2; J: TRBJ2-7; DNA: TGTGCCAGCAGCTCTCCGGGACTTTTGGCCGAGCAGTACTTC; CDR3: CASSSPGLLAEQYF
D: TRBD2; size: .; V: TRBV6-5; J: TRBJ2-1; DNA: TGTGCCAGCAGTACCTCTAGCGGGGGTTACAATGAGCAGTTCTTC; CDR3: CASSTSSGGYNEQFF
D: TRBD1; size: .; V: TRBV5-6; J: TRBJ1-1; DNA: TGTGCCAGCAGCGAGGGGGCGAGTATTGAAGCTTTCTTT; CDR3: CASSEGASIEAFF
D: TRBD1; size: .; V: TRBV24-1; J: TRBJ2-7; DNA: TGTGCCACCAGTGCAAGACAGGGTCTGAAGCAGTACTTC; CDR3: CATSARQGLKQYF
D: .; size: .; V: TRBV20-1; J: TRBJ1-3; DNA: TGCAGTGCTAGAGATTTGAACACCATATATTTT; CDR3: CSARDLNTIYF
D: .; size: once; V: TRBV14; J: TRBJ2-1; DNA: TGTGCCAGCAGCCCCTCCCAGGGATTCAGTTACAATGAGCAGTTCTTC; CDR3: CASSPSQGFSYNEQFF
D: .; size: .; V: TRBV4-2; J: TRBJ2-7; DNA: TGTGCCAGCAGCCATCGGGTGAATCGGGCATGGTCCTACGAGCAGTACTTC; CDR3: CASSHRVNRAWSYEQYF
D: .; size: .; V: TRBV29-1; J: TRBJ1-2; DNA: TGCAGCGTAACGTTGGAAGGGTTGTATGGCTACACCTTC; CDR3: CSVTLEGLYGYTF
D: .; size: .; V: TRBV7-9; J: TRBJ2-1; DNA: TGTGCCAGCAGCCCTCCTGCCGGGGAGACGGCTTACAATGAGCAGTTCTTC; CDR3: CASSPPAGETAYNEQFF
D: TRBD1; size: .; V: TRBV12-5; J: TRBJ1-1; DNA: TGTGCTAGTGGTTCGGGACAGTTGAACACTGAAGCTTTCTTT; CDR3: CASGSGQLNTEAFF
D: .; size: .; V: TRBV6-2/TRBV6-3; J: TRBJ1-6; DNA: TGTGCCAGCACCTCCGACAGAAGACTCCACTTT; CDR3: CASTSDRRLHF